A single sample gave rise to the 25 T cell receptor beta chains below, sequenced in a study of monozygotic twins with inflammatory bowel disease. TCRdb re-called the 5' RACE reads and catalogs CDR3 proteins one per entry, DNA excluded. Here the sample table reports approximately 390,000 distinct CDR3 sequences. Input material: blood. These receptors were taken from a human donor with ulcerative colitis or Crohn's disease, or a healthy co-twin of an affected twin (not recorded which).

CDR3 amino acids: CASSKGGGTDLSYNEQFF. V is TRBV21-1 and J is TRBJ2-1; TCRdb reports TRBD1, a call that lacks DNA to check it against. TRBV21-1 corresponds to a pseudogene. The CDR3 loop spans 18 amino acids.

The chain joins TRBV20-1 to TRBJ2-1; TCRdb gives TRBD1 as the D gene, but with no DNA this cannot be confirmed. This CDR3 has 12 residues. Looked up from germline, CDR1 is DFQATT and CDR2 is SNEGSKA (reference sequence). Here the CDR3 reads CSARDPGTEQFF.

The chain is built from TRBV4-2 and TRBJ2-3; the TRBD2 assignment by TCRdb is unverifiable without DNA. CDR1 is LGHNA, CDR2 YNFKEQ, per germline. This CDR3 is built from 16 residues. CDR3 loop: CASSQVSGAITDTQYF.

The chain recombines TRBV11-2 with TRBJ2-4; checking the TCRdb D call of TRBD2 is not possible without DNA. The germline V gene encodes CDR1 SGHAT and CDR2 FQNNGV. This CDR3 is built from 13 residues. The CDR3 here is CASRAVAANIQYF.

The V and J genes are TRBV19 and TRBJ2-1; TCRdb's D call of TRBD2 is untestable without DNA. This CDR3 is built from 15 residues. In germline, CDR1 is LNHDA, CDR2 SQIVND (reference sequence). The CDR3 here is CASTSGGLSYNEQFF.

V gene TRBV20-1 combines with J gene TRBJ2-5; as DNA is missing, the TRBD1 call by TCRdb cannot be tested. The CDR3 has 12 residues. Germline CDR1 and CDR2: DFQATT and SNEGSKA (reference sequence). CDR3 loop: CSAVGAGETQYF.

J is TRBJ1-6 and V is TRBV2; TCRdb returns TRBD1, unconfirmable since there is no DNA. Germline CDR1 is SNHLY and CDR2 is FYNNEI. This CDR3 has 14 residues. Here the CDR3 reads CASREGTGKSPLHF.

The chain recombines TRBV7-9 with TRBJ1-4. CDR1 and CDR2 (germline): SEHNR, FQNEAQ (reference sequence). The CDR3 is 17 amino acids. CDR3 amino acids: CASSFKGRPTSNEKLFF.

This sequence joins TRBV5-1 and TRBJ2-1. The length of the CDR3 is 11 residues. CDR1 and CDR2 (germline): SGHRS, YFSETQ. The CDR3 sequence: CASSLNNEQFF.

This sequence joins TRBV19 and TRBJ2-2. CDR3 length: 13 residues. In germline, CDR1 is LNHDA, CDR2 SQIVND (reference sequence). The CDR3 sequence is CASSIALTGELFF.

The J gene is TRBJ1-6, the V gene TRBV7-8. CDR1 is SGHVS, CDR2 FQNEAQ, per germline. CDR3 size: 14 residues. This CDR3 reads CASSLDTGRSPLHF.

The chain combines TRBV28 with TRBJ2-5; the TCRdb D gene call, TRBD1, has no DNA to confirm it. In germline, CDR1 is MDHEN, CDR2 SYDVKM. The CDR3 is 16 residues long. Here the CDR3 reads CASSGRGAPPEETQYF.

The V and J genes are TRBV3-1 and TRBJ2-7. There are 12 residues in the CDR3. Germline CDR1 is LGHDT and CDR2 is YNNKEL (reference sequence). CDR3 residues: CASSQVIYEQYF.

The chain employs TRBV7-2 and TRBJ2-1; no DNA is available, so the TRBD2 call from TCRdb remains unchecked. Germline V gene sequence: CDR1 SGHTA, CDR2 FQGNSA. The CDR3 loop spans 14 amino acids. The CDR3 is CASSLRLDINEQFF.

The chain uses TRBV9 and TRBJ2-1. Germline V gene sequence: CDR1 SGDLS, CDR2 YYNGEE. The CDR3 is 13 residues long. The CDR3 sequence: CASSWSSYNEQFF.

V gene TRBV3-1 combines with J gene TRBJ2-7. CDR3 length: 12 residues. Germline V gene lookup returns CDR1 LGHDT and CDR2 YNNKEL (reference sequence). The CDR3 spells CASSQRHYEQYF.

CDR3 region: CASRAGTYSTDTQYF. The rearrangement links TRBV2 to TRBJ2-3; the TCRdb call, TRBD1, lacks DNA for checking. Germline assignment: CDR1 SNHLY and CDR2 FYNNEI. The CDR3 has 15 residues.

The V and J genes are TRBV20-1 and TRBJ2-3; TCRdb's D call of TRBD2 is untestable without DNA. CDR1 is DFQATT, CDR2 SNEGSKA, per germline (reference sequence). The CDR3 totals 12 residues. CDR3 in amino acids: CSAGTFTDTQYF.

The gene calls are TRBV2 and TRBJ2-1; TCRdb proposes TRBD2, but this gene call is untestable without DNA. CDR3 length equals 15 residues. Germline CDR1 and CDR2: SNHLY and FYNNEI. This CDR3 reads CASKARGGLYNEQFF.

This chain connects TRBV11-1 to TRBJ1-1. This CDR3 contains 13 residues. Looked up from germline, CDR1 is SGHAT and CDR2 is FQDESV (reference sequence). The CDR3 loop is CASSSRKKTEAFF.

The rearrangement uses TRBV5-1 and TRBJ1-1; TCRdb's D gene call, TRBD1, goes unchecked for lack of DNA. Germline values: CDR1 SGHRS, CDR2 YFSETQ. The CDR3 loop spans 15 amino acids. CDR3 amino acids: CASSHAGTVNTEAFF.

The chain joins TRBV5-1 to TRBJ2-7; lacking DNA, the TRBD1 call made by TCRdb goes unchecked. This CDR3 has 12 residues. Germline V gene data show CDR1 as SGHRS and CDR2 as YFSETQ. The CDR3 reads CASSLDRTGPCF.

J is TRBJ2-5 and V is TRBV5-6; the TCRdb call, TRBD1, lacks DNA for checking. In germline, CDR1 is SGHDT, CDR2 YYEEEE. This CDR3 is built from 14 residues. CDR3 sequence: CATSTGVETGTQYF.

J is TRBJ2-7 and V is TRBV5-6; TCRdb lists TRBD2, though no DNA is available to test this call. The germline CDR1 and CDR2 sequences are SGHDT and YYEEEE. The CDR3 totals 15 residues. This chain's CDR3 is CASSKTSGASYEQYF. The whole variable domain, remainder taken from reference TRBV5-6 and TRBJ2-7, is DAGVTQSPTHLIKTRGQQVTLRCSPKSGHDTVSWYQQALGQGPQFIFQYYEEEERQRGNFPDRFSGHQFPNYSSELNVNALLLGDSALYLCASSKTSGASYEQYFGPGTRLTVT.

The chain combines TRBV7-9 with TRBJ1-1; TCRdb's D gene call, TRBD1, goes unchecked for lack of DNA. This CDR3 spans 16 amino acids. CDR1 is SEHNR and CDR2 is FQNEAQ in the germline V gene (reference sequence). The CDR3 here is CASSLLTPGTNTEAFF.